This entry describes one TCR beta chain. These data come from a study of tumour-infiltrating T cells in Burkitt lymphoma. The overall study: Survival, overall and progression-free, tracked with productive clonality.

CDR1 and CDR2 from the germline V gene are SGHRS and YFSETQ. The CDR3 runs to 14 residues. Trimming shortened V by 3 bases and J by 2 bases, and 11 bases separated the two germline ends. Clones were read by immunoSEQ multiplex PCR, and TCRdb kept only the in-frame ones, dropping some. This table has about 10,000 clones, approximately 65% appearing once. The sample was tumor tissue. The source of this sequence is a human donor with diffuse large B-cell lymphoma. The chain recombines TRBV5-1 with TRBJ1-2; the D is unclear. The CDR3 protein is CASSSSGGNYGYTF. In nucleotides, the CDR3 is TGCGCCAGCAGCTCCTCCGGCGGGAACTATGGCTACACCTTC.